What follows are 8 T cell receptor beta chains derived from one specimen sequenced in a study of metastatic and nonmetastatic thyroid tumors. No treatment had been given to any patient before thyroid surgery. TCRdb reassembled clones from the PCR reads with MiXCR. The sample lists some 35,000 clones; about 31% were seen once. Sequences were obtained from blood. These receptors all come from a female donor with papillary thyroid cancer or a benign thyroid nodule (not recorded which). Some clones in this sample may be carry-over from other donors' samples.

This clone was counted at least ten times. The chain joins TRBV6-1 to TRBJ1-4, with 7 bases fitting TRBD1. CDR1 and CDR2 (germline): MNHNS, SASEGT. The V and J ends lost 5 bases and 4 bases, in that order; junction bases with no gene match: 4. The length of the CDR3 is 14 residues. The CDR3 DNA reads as TGTGCCAGCAGTCGCCGGGACAGTAATGAAAAACTGTTTTTT. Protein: CASSRRDSNEKLFF.

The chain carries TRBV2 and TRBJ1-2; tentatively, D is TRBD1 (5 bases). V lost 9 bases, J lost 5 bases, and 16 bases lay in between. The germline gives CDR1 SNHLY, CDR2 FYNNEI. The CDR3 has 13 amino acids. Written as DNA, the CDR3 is TGTGCCAGAACTTGGGACGTCAAATATGGCTACACCTTC. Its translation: CARTWDVKYGYTF.

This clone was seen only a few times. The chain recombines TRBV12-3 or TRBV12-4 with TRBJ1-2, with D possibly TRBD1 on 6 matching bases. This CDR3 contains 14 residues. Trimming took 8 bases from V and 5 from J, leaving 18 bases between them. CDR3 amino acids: CASQHGGAGYGYTF. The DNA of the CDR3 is TGTGCCAGCCAACATGGGGGGGCGGGTTATGGCTACACCTTC.

The CDR3 nucleotides are TGTGCCAGCAGCTTAATCGGGGGTCGGAACGAGCAGTACTTC. Its protein is CASSLIGGRNEQYF. The J gene is TRBJ2-7, the V gene TRBV7-2; perhaps TRBD2 as D (6 bases). The CDR3 runs to 14 residues. CDR1 and CDR2 from the germline V gene are SGHTA and FQGNSA. V lost 2 bases, J lost 5 bases, and 13 bases lay in between.

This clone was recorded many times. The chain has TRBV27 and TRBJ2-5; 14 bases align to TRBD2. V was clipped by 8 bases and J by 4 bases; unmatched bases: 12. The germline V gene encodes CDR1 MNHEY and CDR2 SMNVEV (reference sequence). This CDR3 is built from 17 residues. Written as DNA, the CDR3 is TGTGCCAGCTCTGCTGGACTAGCGGGAGGCAATCCAGAGACCCAGTACTTC. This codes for CASSAGLAGGNPETQYF.

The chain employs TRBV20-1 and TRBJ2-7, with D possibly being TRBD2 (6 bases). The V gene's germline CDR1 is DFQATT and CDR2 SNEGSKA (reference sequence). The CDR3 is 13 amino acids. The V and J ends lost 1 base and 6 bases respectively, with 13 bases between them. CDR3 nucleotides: TGCAGTGCTAGAGTCGGAGGGAGCGGCGAGCAGTACTTC. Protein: CSARVGGSGEQYF.

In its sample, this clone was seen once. For the CDR3, the DNA is TGTGCCAGCAGCTCCCACGGGACAGTCGGGGAGACCCAGTACTTC. Amino acid sequence: CASSSHGTVGETQYF. This chain connects TRBV11-2 to TRBJ2-5, with TRBD1 identical over 7 bases. V lost 4 bases and J lost 5; bases outside the gene matches: 10. In germline, CDR1 is SGHAT, CDR2 FQNNGV. CDR3 size: 15 residues.

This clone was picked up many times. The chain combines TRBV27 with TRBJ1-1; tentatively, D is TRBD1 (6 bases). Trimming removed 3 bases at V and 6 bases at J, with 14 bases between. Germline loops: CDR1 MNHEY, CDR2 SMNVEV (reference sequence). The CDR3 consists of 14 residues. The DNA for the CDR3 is TGTGCCAGCAGTTTTACAGGGTCGGGGGCTGAAGCTTTCTTT. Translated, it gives CASSFTGSGAEAFF.